The present TCR beta chain was sequenced within a study of radiation and T cells in renal cell carcinoma. About the research overall: Nephrectomy followed 15 Gy stereotactic body radiation by 4 weeks. Findings and limits, study-wide: From baseline, blood top tumor clonotypes peaked at 2 weeks post-radiation. No pretreatment tumor biopsies were available for baseline clonotypes.

V lost 1 base, J lost 0 bases, and 3 bases lay in between. CDR3 length: 13 residues. Germline values: CDR1 GTSNPN, CDR2 SVGIG (reference sequence). Time point meaning: baseline pretreatment blood. Treatment meaning: 15 Gy SBRT to primary tumor, nephrectomy 4 weeks later. Radiation-treated patients gave blood at baseline, week 2 and week 4. As for this clone: Its antigen is undetermined.

The repertoire was sequenced with immunoSEQ multiplex PCR; TCRdb's copy has only in-frame clones and lacks some. The sample records some 120,000 clones, 80% to 85% being singletons. Here the sequenced sample was blood, taken from a patient whose treatment included radiotherapy and nephrectomy. The genes are TRBV30 and TRBJ2-2; no definite D call. The source is a woman aged 60 to 75 with renal cell carcinoma. CDR3 nucleotide sequence: TGTGCCTGGAGTGACACGAACACCGGGGAGCTGTTTTTT. It yields the protein CAWSDTNTGELFF.